A selection of T cell receptor beta chains follows, all from one sample in a study of blood T cell repertoires in COVID-19. TCRdb keeps only in-frame clones here, not all; method: immunoSEQ multiplex PCR. The table has over 300,000 clones, more than 75% seen once; the top ten hold 0.9% to 1%. The sample taken for sequencing was PBMCs or T cells enriched from blood (not recorded which). These receptors came from a woman aged 25 to 39 with acute COVID-19. CDR3s include the opening cysteine and the closing phenylalanine or tryptophan. The D gene is left open where the match is weak. The size entry is marked missing in some rows and otherwise reads once, few, many or a size class.

>TRBJ2-3|15|TRBV5-5|.|.
CASSLGRRIADTQYF
TGTGCCAGCAGCTTGGGACGGCGGATAGCAGATACGCAGTATTTT
>TRBJ2-1|17|TRBV7-3|TRBD1|.
CASSLTWGQGVHNEQFF
TGTGCCAGCAGCTTAACTTGGGGACAGGGTGTCCACAATGAGCAGTTCTTC
>TRBJ2-3|13|TRBV29-1|TRBD2|.
CSGQRGGTDTQYF
TGCAGCGGTCAGCGGGGGGGAACAGATACGCAGTATTTT
>TRBJ1-2|14|TRBV30|.|.
CASARATSLYGYTF
TGTGCCTCCGCGAGGGCCACATCTCTCTATGGCTACACCTTC
>TRBJ2-6|17|TRBV2|TRBD1|.
CASSGGTGVAGANVLTF
TGTGCCAGCAGTGGAGGGACAGGGGTGGCTGGGGCCAACGTCCTGACTTTC
>TRBJ1-4|19|TRBV7-8|.|.
CASSLILGATALNREKLFF
TGTGCCAGCAGCTTAATTTTGGGAGCTACCGCCCTTAATCGTGAAAAACTGTTTTTT
>TRBJ1-4|14|TRBV19|.|.
CASSTEQGSKKLFF
TGTGCCAGTAGTACTGAACAGGGTTCTAAGAAACTGTTTTTT
>TRBJ1-3|14|TRBV30|TRBD1|.
CAWSRTGSGNTIYF
TGTGCCTGGAGTAGGACAGGCTCTGGAAACACCATATATTTT
>TRBJ2-1|14|TRBV9|.|.
CASSGPGSYNEQFF
TGTGCCAGCAGCGGCCCAGGTTCCTACAATGAGCAGTTCTTC
>TRBJ2-7|14|TRBV7-2|.|once
CASSPTIVSYEQYF
TGTGCCAGCAGCCCAACCATAGTTTCCTACGAGCAGTACTTC
>TRBJ1-1|17|TRBV4-2|TRBD1|.
CASSRQTGIGMNTEAFF
TGTGCCAGCAGCCGTCAGACAGGGATAGGAATGAACACTGAAGCTTTCTTT
>TRBJ2-1|18|TRBV21-1|.|.
CASTPGRSGGESYNEQFF
TGTGCCAGCACCCCAGGTCGGAGCGGGGGGGAGTCCTACAATGAGCAGTTCTTC
>TRBJ1-5|14|TRBV15|.|.
CATSRVGSIQPQHF
TGTGCCACCAGCAGAGTTGGCAGTATTCAGCCCCAGCATTTT
>TRBJ1-3|15|TRBV11-2|.|.
CASTQGRSSGNTIYF
TGTGCCAGCACACAAGGCCGGAGCTCTGGAAACACCATATATTTT
>TRBJ1-3|14|TRBV7-9|.|.
CASSLSGSGNTIYF
TGTGCCAGCAGCTTGTCCGGGAGTGGAAACACCATATATTTT
>TRBJ1-1|15|TRBV6-1|.|once
CASSENPGLNTEAFF
TGTGCCAGCAGTGAAAATCCGGGACTAAACACTGAAGCTTTCTTT
>TRBJ2-7|15|TRBV3-1/TRBV3-2|TRBD2|.
CASSLTSGGYYEQYF
TGTGCCAGCAGCCTTACTAGCGGGGGTTACTACGAGCAGTACTTC
>TRBJ1-1|14|TRBV6-5|.|.
CASSSRQAASEAFF
TGTGCCAGCAGTTCCCGACAGGCCGCCTCTGAAGCTTTCTTT
>TRBJ1-2|14|TRBV30|.|.
CAWSRGTANYGYTF
TGTGCCTGGAGTAGGGGGACGGCTAACTATGGCTACACCTTC
>TRBJ1-4|15|TRBV25-1|TRBD1|few
CASSAITGDTEKLFF
TGTGCCAGCAGTGCCATCACAGGGGATACTGAAAAACTGTTTTTT
>TRBJ2-5|19|TRBV7-9|TRBD2|.
CASSFGLAGGPDVRETQYF
TGTGCCAGCAGCTTCGGATTAGCGGGGGGGCCTGATGTACGAGAGACCCAGTACTTC
>TRBJ1-3|15|TRBV7-7|.|.
CASSLDRSSGNTIYF
TGTGCCAGCAGCCTAGACAGGAGCTCTGGAAACACCATATATTTT
>TRBJ2-3|14|TRBV7-2|.|.
CASSLLLRTDTQYF
TGTGCCAGCAGCTTACTCCTACGCACAGATACGCAGTATTTT
>TRBJ1-2|16|TRBV4-1|TRBD1|.
CASSQEVADRGYGYTF
TGCGCCAGCAGCCAAGAGGTGGCAGACAGGGGCTATGGCTACACCTTC
>TRBJ1-1|16|TRBV5-1|.|.
CASSLEVGGLGTEAFF
TGCGCCAGCAGCTTGGAGGTTGGAGGGTTAGGCACTGAAGCTTTCTTT
>TRBJ1-3|18|TRBV18|.|.
CASSPNTLTGLSGNTIYF
TGTGCCAGCTCACCGAATACCTTGACAGGCCTCTCTGGAAACACCATATATTTT